Listed below are T cell receptor beta chains from one sample, sequenced in a study of blood T cell repertoires in COVID-19. Profiling relied on immunoSEQ multiplex PCR, and the TCRdb table lists in-frame clones only, not all of them. The sample lists tens of thousands of clones, about 86% seen once, with 1.4% in the top ten. Material for sequencing was peripheral blood. The receptors come from a woman aged 55-75 years with acute or convalescent COVID-19. Each CDR3 is given with its conserved first and last residue. The D gene is left open where the match is weak. Some rows mark clone size as missing; the rest say once, few, many or name a class of expanded clone.

size: NA
V: TRBV3-1/TRBV3-2
D: NA
J: TRBJ2-3
CDR3: CASTHGGDTQYF
DNA: TGTGCCAGCACTCACGGCGGTGATACGCAGTATTTT

size: NA
V: TRBV6-5
D: NA
J: TRBJ2-1
CDR3: CASRNDGRGNNEQFF
DNA: TGTGCCAGCCGGAACGATGGCAGGGGAAACAATGAGCAGTTCTTC

size: NA
V: TRBV19
D: TRBD1
J: TRBJ1-1
CDR3: CASSTSDRDTTTEAFF
DNA: TGTGCCAGTAGTACGTCGGACAGGGATACAACTACTGAAGCTTTCTTT

size: few
V: TRBV3-1/TRBV3-2
D: NA
J: TRBJ2-2
CDR3: CASSTSSVTGELFF
DNA: TGTGCCAGCAGCACCTCTAGCGTCACCGGGGAGCTGTTTTTT

size: NA
V: TRBV6-6
D: NA
J: TRBJ1-3
CDR3: CASSYDQGPGNTIYF
DNA: TGTGCCAGCAGTTACGATCAGGGGCCGGGAAACACCATATATTTT

size: NA
V: TRBV30
D: TRBD1
J: TRBJ1-1
CDR3: CAWGGTGRTEAFF
DNA: TGTGCCTGGGGGGGGACAGGGAGGACTGAAGCTTTCTTT

size: NA
V: TRBV7-9
D: NA
J: TRBJ1-2
CDR3: CASSLQGSSYGYTF
DNA: TGTGCCAGCAGCTTACAGGGATCATCCTATGGCTACACCTTC

size: NA
V: TRBV30
D: NA
J: TRBJ1-3
CDR3: CAWGGAVLSGNTIYF
DNA: TGTGCCTGGGGGGGAGCAGTACTCTCTGGAAACACCATATATTTT

size: few
V: TRBV11-2
D: NA
J: TRBJ1-1
CDR3: CASRMTRGRTEAFF
DNA: TGTGCCAGCAGGATGACCCGAGGAAGAACTGAAGCTTTCTTT

size: NA
V: TRBV24-1
D: NA
J: TRBJ1-2
CDR3: CATSDGVYGYTF
DNA: TGTGCCACCTCAGACGGAGTCTATGGCTACACCTTC

size: NA
V: TRBV29-1
D: TRBD2
J: TRBJ2-3
CDR3: CSVVRLAGGLSTDTQYF
DNA: TGCAGCGTTGTGCGACTAGCGGGGGGGCTGAGCACAGATACGCAGTATTTT

size: few
V: TRBV7-9
D: NA
J: TRBJ2-7
CDR3: CASRASASYEQYF
DNA: TGTGCCAGCAGAGCTAGCGCCTCCTACGAGCAGTACTTC

size: NA
V: TRBV6-1
D: NA
J: TRBJ1-5
CDR3: CASSSRTGQPQHF
DNA: TGTGCCAGCAGTTCGAGGACTGGTCAGCCCCAGCATTTT

size: NA
V: TRBV5-4
D: TRBD2
J: TRBJ2-7
CDR3: CASSSGLAAISYEQYF
DNA: TGTGCCAGCAGCTCCGGACTAGCGGCAATCTCCTACGAGCAGTACTTC

size: NA
V: TRBV9
D: TRBD1
J: TRBJ1-3
CDR3: CASSRSGQTGNTIYF
DNA: TGTGCCAGCAGCCGTTCGGGACAGACTGGAAACACCATATATTTT